The sequence of this TCR beta chain was determined in a study of T cell repertoires in cytomegalovirus infection. At the level of the study: Public TCR beta signatures provided an indication of both CMV infection and a matching HLA type. Regarding the study as a whole: Ex vivo responses were dominated by HLA-C-restricted CMV-specific TCR beta clonotypes.

From the reads, TCRdb called clonotypes with MiXCR, one entry per CDR3 protein. The table shows about 900,000 distinct CDR3 sequences, with less than 35% occurring only once. CDR3 length: 14 residues. V trimming: 5 bases; J trimming: 6 bases; junction bases outside the gene matches: 4. Germline-derived CDR1 and CDR2 are SGHNT and YYREEE (reference sequence). A few counts support this clonotype. Its antigen is not known. The specimen comprised cultured CD8+ T cells from PBMCs, sampled from culture after CMV antigen stimulation. The source is a human donor in good health (CMV status not recorded). Some clones in this sample may be carry-over from other donors' samples. The chain carries TRBV5-4 and TRBJ1-4; 10 bases align to TRBD1. For the CDR3, the DNA is TGTGCCAGCAGGACCGGGACAGGGGATGAAAAACTGTTTTTT. Amino acid sequence: CASRTGTGDEKLFF. The full variable domain, rest sourced from reference TRBV5-4 and TRBJ1-4, is ETGVTQSPTHLIKTRGQQVTLRCSSQSGHNTVSWYQQALGQGPQFIFQYYREEENGRGNFPPRFSGLQFPNYSSELNVNALELDDSALYLCASRTGTGDEKLFFGSGTQLSVL.